The 25 T cell receptor beta chains in this list originate from one sample, sequenced in a study of blood T cell repertoires in COVID-19. The assay was immunoSEQ multiplex PCR, and TCRdb's table has in-frame clones only and misses some. The sample shows under 250,000 clones, approximately 86% of them seen only once. Sequences were obtained from peripheral blood. These receptors all stem from a woman aged 60-75 years who had recovered from COVID-19.

The chain is built from TRBV6-5 and TRBJ2-5; 9 bases map to TRBD2. This CDR3 has 14 amino acids. CDR1 MNHEY and CDR2 SVGAGI come from the germline V gene. V was pared by 9 bases and J by 5 bases, with 10 bases of the junction left unmatched. The CDR3, as DNA: TGTGCCAGTTACCATAGCGGGGGAGGGGAGACCCAGTACTTC. Translating it yields CASYHSGGGETQYF.

V is TRBV10-3 and J is TRBJ1-6; 12 positions match TRBD1. This CDR3 region has 15 residues. Germline V gene sequence: CDR1 ENHRY, CDR2 SYGVKD. Germline trimming cut 6 bases from V and 10 bases from J; bases unmatched to any gene: 7. CDR3: CAIRSGTGGASPLHF. CDR3 DNA sequence: TGTGCCATCAGATCCGGGACAGGGGGCGCATCACCCCTCCACTTT.

This clone came up once. This chain uses TRBV2 with TRBJ2-7; 10 positions agree with TRBD1. The J segment lost 3 bases and the V segment lost 5 bases, leaving 19 bases of the junction unmatched. CDR1 SNHLY and CDR2 FYNNEI come from the germline V gene. The CDR3 consists of 19 residues. The CDR3 DNA follows: TGTGCCAGCAGTACCGGGACAGGGGTGCCCCCGGTACCTTACTACGAGCAGTACTTC. Translated, it gives CASSTGTGVPPVPYYEQYF. Complete variable domain (other parts from reference TRBV2 and TRBJ2-7): EPEVTQTPSHQVTQMGQEVILRCVPISNHLYFYWYRQILGQKVEFLVSFYNNEISEKSEIFDDQFSVERPDGSNFTLKIRSTKLEDSAMYFCASSTGTGVPPVPYYEQYFGPGTRLTVT.

The chain joins TRBV5-4 to TRBJ1-6; possible D gene TRBD1, 5 bases. The CDR3 consists of 14 residues. Germline CDR1 reads SGHNT; CDR2 reads YYREEE (reference sequence). The V gene lost 1 base and the J gene lost 9 bases, with 11 bases spanning the gap. CDR3 bases: TGTGCCAGCAGCTTGAGGGGTATAGGTTCACCCCTCCACTTT. Translating gives CASSLRGIGSPLHF.

This chain joins TRBV24-1 and TRBJ1-2, with D uncertain. Germline CDR1 is KGHDR and CDR2 is SFDVKD. V was trimmed by 3 bases and J by 5 bases, leaving 9 bases between them. This CDR3 is built from 13 residues. The CDR3 DNA follows: TGTGCCACCAGTGATAGCGTAATATATGGCTACACCTTC. Translation: CATSDSVIYGYTF.

J is TRBJ2-1 and V is TRBV11-1; 9 nucleotides agree with TRBD1. Looked up from germline, CDR1 is SGHAT and CDR2 is FQDESV (reference sequence). V trimming: 0 bases; J trimming: 14 bases; junction bases outside the gene matches: 8. The CDR3 has 14 amino acids. In nucleotides, the CDR3 is TGTGCCAGCAGCTTAGCACCGGGGACAGGGCGAGAGTTCTTC. Translating gives CASSLAPGTGREFF.

This chain links TRBV5-1 with TRBJ2-5; 10 positions agree with TRBD2. CDR3 length: 16 amino acids. The germline gives CDR1 SGHRS, CDR2 YFSETQ. The V and J ends lost 3 bases and 5 bases, in that order; junction bases with no gene match: 10. The DNA of the CDR3 is TGCGCCAGCAGCTCCTACCCCACTAGCGGGGTTGAGACCCAGTACTTC. This translates into CASSSYPTSGVETQYF.

A remark on this clone: At one end the junction does not follow the germline gene, possibly because of a read error. J is TRBJ2-5 and V is TRBV7-7; TRBD2 matches at 13 bases. CDR3 length: 16 amino acids. The V gene's germline CDR1 is SSHAT and CDR2 FNYEAQ (reference sequence). CDR3 sequence (DNA): TGTGCTAGCAGCTTGGGACTAGCGGGGAGACAAGAGACCCAGTACTTC. Amino acids: CASSLGLAGRQETQYF.

The rearrangement links TRBV7-9 to TRBJ2-3; 8 nucleotides agree with TRBD2. The CDR3 sequence is 17 residues long. After removal of 6 bases from V and 1 base from J, the junction contained 12 bases not matched to a gene. Germline values: CDR1 SEHNR, CDR2 FQNEAQ (reference sequence). Written as DNA, the CDR3 is TGTGCCAGCAGACCCCCCGGAGGGCGGGGGGGCACAGATACGCAGTATTTT. Translated: CASRPPGGRGGTDTQYF.

The rearrangement links TRBV5-1 to TRBJ1-3, with D possibly TRBD1 on 5 matching bases. CDR1 is SGHRS and CDR2 is YFSETQ in the germline V gene. This CDR3 comprises 16 residues. Trimming took 2 bases from V and 0 from J, leaving 12 bases between them. This CDR3 reads CASSFTTRGSGNTIYF. CDR3 bases: TGCGCCAGCAGCTTCACCACAAGGGGCTCTGGAAACACCATATATTTT.

The J gene is TRBJ1-2, the V gene TRBV19; weak D call: TRBD1 (6 bases). This CDR3 has 13 residues. Germline V lookup: CDR1 LNHDA, CDR2 SQIVND (reference sequence). V was shortened by 7 bases and J by 2 bases, with 11 bases between the two germline ends. CDR3 sequence: CASKKGGNYGYTF. DNA for the CDR3: TGTGCCAGTAAAAAGGGGGGGAACTATGGCTACACCTTC.

The V and J genes are TRBV11-2 and TRBJ1-1; 8 bases agree with TRBD1. V was clipped by 5 bases and J by 3 bases; unmatched bases: 2. CDR3 length: 13 residues. The V gene's germline CDR1 is SGHAT and CDR2 FQNNGV. The CDR3 region has the DNA TGTGCCAGCAGCCAGGACAGGGACACTGAAGCTTTCTTT. It translates to CASSQDRDTEAFF.

V gene TRBV3-1 (or the pseudogene TRBV3-2) combines with J gene TRBJ1-5, with D possibly being TRBD1 (6 bases). Germline V CDR1 and CDR2: LGHDT, YNNKEL (reference sequence). V shed 2 bases and J shed 6 bases, with 35 bases lying between them. This CDR3 comprises 22 residues. The CDR3 bases are TGTGCCAGCAGCCAAAGGGTAAGGGGGAAGGGGGGGTGTCTGGTGTTGAGTCAGCCCCAGCATTTT. Amino acid sequence: CASSQRVRGKGGCLVLSQPQHF.

The sample holds a few counts of this clone. This rearrangement joins TRBV5-1 to TRBJ2-2; 8 nucleotides line up with TRBD1. The CDR3 consists of 14 residues. Germline V gene sequence: CDR1 SGHRS, CDR2 YFSETQ. V gave up 5 bases and J gave up 6 bases; unmatched junction bases: 6. The CDR3 spells CASSQGQGSGELFF. For the CDR3, the DNA is TGCGCCAGCAGTCAAGGACAGGGATCCGGGGAGCTGTTTTTT.

This clone turned up a few times. This rearrangement joins TRBV19 to TRBJ2-3; 11 bases are a match to TRBD2. CDR1 and CDR2 (germline): LNHDA, SQIVND (reference sequence). J lost 0 bases, V lost 7 bases, and 6 bases had no gene match. The CDR3 contains 16 residues. CDR3 amino acids: CASTSGGSPSTDTQYF. The CDR3 DNA is TGTGCCAGTACTAGCGGGGGGTCCCCTAGCACAGATACGCAGTATTTT.

Here the CDR3 reads CASTRTGEGTGELFF. Here the CDR3 DNA reads TGTGCCAGCACCAGGACAGGGGAAGGCACCGGGGAGCTGTTTTTT. The chain uses TRBV6-5 and TRBJ2-2, with 9 bases that match TRBD1. The CDR3 runs 15 residues. CDR1 is MNHEY and CDR2 is SVGAGI in the germline V gene. V shed 7 bases, J shed 4 bases, and the junction held 7 bases outside the gene matches.

This sequence joins TRBV7-8 and TRBJ2-5; D call uncertain. Per germline, CDR1 SGHVS and CDR2 FQNEAQ. Trimming cost V 1 base and J 5 bases, with 14 bases left between them. The CDR3 spans 15 residues. CDR3 in amino acids: CASSLVASIGETQYF. The DNA for the CDR3 is TGTGCCAGCAGCTTAGTGGCCAGCATCGGGGAGACCCAGTACTTC. The complete variable domain, with remaining parts taken from reference TRBV7-8 and TRBJ2-5, reads GAGVSQSPRYKVAKRGQDVALRCDPISGHVSLFWYQQALGQGPEFLTYFQNEAQLDKSGLPSDRFFAERPEGSVSTLKIQRTQQEDSAVYLCASSLVASIGETQYFGPGTRLLVL.

The J gene is TRBJ1-5, the V gene TRBV6-4; D ambiguous. The CDR3 extends over 13 amino acids. V lost 0 bases to trimming and J lost 4 bases, with 4 bases between them. CDR1 MRHNA and CDR2 SNTAGT come from the germline V gene. Written as DNA, the CDR3 is TGTGCCAGCAGTGACTCCCCGAATCAGCCCCAGCATTTT. Its protein is CASSDSPNQPQHF.

The genes are TRBV6-5 and TRBJ1-2; D is unresolved. The germline gives CDR1 MNHEY, CDR2 SVGAGI. The CDR3 totals 13 residues. V was trimmed by 1 base and J by 5 bases, leaving 8 bases between them. CDR3 sequence (DNA): TGTGCCAGCAGTTACTGGCCAATATATGGCTACACCTTC. It encodes CASSYWPIYGYTF.

This clone came up once. The chain combines TRBV6-2 or TRBV6-3 with TRBJ1-2; a possible D gene is TRBD1 (5 bases). The germline gives CDR1 MNHEY, CDR2 SVGEGT. Trimming left V 0 bases short and J 7 bases short, with 15 bases between. The CDR3 sequence is 15 residues long. CDR3: CASSYSVRDAGGYTF. In DNA, the CDR3 is TGTGCCAGCAGTTACTCCGTGCGGGACGCTGGTGGCTACACCTTC.

The chain recombines TRBV6-5 with TRBJ1-6; TRBD1 might be the D (6 bases). This CDR3 spans 14 amino acids. Germline CDR1 MNHEY, CDR2 SVGAGI. V was pared by 6 bases and J by 5 bases, with 11 bases between. The CDR3 reads CASSLRGDNSPLHF. In DNA form, the CDR3 reads TGTGCCAGCAGCCTCAGGGGTGATAATTCACCCCTCCACTTT.

The table lists this clone with a few counts. V usage is TRBV7-3 and J usage is TRBJ2-2; the match to TRBD1 covers 8 bases. Looked up from germline, CDR1 is SGHTA and CDR2 is FQGTGA. CDR3 length: 15 residues. V lost 5 bases to trimming and J lost 6 bases; unmatched junction nucleotides: 8. The CDR3 nucleotides read TGTGCCAGCAGCCGGCAGGGGGCGTTAGCCGGGGAGCTGTTTTTT. It encodes CASSRQGALAGELFF.

The chain combines TRBV21-1 with TRBJ1-1. TRBV21-1 is termed a pseudogene. The CDR3 sequence is 15 residues long. This CDR3 is CASSIKGGANTEAFF. The CDR3 DNA sequence: TGTGCCAGCAGCATAAAGGGAGGGGCGAACACTGAAGCTTTCTTT.

The chain has TRBV5-1 and TRBJ1-6; maybe TRBD1 (5 bases). This CDR3 is built from 14 residues. V was cut by 4 bases and J by 14 bases, with 19 bases left in between. The V gene's germline CDR1 is SGHRS and CDR2 YFSETQ. The DNA for the CDR3 is TGCGCCAGCAGCCTGAACCGACAGAGCGGGACCCTCCACTTT. This codes for CASSLNRQSGTLHF.

The V call is TRBV4-2, the J call TRBJ1-6; D remains unclear. This CDR3 comprises 20 residues. Between the trimmed V and J ends, which lost 1 base and 5 bases, there was a span of 24 bases. Germline CDR1 and CDR2: LGHNA and YNFKEQ. Written as DNA, the CDR3 is TGTGCCAGCAGCCAAGTAAGGCGTCTTCACCTTGGAGAAGATAATTCACCCCTCCACTTT. Translation gives CASSQVRRLHLGEDNSPLHF.